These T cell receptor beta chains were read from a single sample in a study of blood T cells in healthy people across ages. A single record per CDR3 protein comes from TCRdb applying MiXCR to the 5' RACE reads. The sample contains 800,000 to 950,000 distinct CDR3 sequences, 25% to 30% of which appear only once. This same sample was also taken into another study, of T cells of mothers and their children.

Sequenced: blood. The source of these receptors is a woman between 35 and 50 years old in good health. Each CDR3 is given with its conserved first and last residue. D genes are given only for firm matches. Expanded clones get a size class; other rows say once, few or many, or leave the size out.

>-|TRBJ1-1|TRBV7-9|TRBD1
CASSLGFGGGGNTEAFF
TGTGCCAGCAGCTTAGGATTCGGAGGGGGCGGAAACACTGAAGCTTTCTTT
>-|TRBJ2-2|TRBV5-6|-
CASSSTAFDPGELFF
TGTGCCAGCAGCTCGACAGCCTTTGACCCCGGGGAGCTGTTTTTT
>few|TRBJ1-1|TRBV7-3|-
CASSLRVDTEAFF
TGTGCCAGCAGCTTACGTGTGGACACTGAAGCTTTCTTT
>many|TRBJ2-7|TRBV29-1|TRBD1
CSVLVTGSSYEQYF
TGCAGCGTACTGGTGACAGGGAGCTCCTACGAGCAGTACTTC
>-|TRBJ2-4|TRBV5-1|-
CASSLDTDIQYF
TGCGCCAGCAGCTTGGATACAGACATTCAGTACTTC
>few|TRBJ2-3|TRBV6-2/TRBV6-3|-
CASRRGGSTDTQYF
TGTGCCAGCAGGAGGGGGGGGAGCACAGATACGCAGTATTTT
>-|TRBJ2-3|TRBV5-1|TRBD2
CANSLDLSGGTDTQYF
TGCGCCAACAGCTTAGACCTTAGCGGGGGGACAGATACGCAGTATTTT
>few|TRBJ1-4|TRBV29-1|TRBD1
CSVHRGGNEKLFF
TGCAGCGTCCACAGGGGAGGGAATGAAAAACTGTTTTTT
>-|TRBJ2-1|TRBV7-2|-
CASSFGFGVSSYNEQFF
TGTGCCAGCAGCTTCGGTTTTGGGGTTAGCTCCTACAATGAGCAGTTCTTC
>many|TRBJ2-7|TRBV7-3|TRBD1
CASSPMTGGMDEQYF
TGTGCCAGCAGCCCGATGACAGGGGGAATGGACGAGCAGTACTTC
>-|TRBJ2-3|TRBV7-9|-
CAGISSGTDTQYF
TGTGCCGGGATTTCTAGCGGCACAGATACGCAGTATTTT
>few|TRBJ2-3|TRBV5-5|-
CASSLHRGGDTQYF
TGTGCCAGCAGCTTACACAGGGGGGGAGATACGCAGTATTTT
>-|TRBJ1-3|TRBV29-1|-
CSADGSGNTIYF
TGCAGCGCTGACGGCTCTGGAAACACCATATATTTT
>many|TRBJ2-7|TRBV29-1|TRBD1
CSVEGTGGVEQYF
TGCAGCGTTGAGGGGACAGGGGGTGTCGAGCAGTACTTC
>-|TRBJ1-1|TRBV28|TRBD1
CASSHPDRVGAAFF
TGTGCCAGCAGCCACCCGGACAGGGTGGGTGCAGCTTTCTTT
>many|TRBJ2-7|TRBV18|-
CASSPPPGSSYEQYF
TGTGCCAGCTCACCACCTCCAGGGAGCTCCTACGAGCAGTACTTC
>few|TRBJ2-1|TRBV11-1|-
CASSLEGQGSGNEQFF
TGTGCCAGCAGCTTAGAGGGTCAGGGCAGCGGCAATGAGCAGTTCTTC
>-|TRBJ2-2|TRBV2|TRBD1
CASSTGQGSRAGELFF
TGTGCCAGCAGTACCGGACAGGGCTCTCGGGCCGGGGAGCTGTTTTTT
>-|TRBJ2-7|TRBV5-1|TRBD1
CASSPGQAPYEQYF
TGCGCCAGCAGCCCGGGACAGGCTCCCTACGAGCAGTACTTC
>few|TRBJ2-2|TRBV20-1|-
CSARTDVLGTGELFF
TGCAGTGCTAGGACCGACGTCCTGGGGACCGGGGAGCTGTTTTTT
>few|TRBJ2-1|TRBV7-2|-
CASSQTASSAGEQFF
TGTGCCAGCAGCCAGACGGCTAGCAGCGCGGGGGAGCAGTTCTTC
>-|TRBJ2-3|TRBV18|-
CASSPLVRGADTQYF
TGTGCCAGCTCACCACTCGTCAGGGGGGCAGATACGCAGTATTTT